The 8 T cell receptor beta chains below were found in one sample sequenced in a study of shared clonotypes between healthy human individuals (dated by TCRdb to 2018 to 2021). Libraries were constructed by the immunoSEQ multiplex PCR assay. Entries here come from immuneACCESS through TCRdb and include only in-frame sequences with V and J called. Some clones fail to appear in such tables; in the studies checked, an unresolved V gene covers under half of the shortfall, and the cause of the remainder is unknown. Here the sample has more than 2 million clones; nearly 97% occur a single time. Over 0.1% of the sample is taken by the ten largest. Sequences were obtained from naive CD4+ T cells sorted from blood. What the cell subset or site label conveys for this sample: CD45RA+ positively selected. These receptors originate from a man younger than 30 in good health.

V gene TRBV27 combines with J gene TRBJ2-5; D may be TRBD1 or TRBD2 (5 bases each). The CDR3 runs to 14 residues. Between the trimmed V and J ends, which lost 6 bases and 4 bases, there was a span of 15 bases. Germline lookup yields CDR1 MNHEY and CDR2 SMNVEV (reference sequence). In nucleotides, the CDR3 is TGTGCCAGCAGCCCTGGGACGGATAGAGAGACCCAGTACTTC. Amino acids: CASSPGTDRETQYF.

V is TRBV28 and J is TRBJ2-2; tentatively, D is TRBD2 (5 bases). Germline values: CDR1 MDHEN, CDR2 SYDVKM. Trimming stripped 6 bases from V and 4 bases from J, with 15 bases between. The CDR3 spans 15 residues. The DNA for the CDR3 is TGTGCCAGCAGCCAGCGCCGCGCGGGCACCGGGGAGCTGTTTTTT. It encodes CASSQRRAGTGELFF.

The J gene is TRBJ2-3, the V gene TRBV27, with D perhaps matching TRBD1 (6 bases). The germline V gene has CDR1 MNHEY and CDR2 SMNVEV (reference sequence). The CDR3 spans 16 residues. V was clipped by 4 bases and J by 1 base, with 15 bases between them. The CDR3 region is CASSSSRGRGTDTQYF. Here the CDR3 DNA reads TGTGCCAGCAGTTCCTCAAGGGGGAGAGGCACAGATACGCAGTATTTT.

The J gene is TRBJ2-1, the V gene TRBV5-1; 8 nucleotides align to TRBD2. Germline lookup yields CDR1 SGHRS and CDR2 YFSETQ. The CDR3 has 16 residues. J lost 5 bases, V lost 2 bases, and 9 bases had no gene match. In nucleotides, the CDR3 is TGCGCCAGCAGCTTCTCACAGCGGGGGATTCACAATGAGCAGTTCTTC. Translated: CASSFSQRGIHNEQFF. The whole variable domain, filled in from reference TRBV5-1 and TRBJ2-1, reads KAGVTQTPRYLIKTRGQQVTLSCSPISGHRSVSWYQQTPGQGLQFLFEYFSETQRNKGNFPGRFSGRQFSNSRSEMNVSTLELGDSALYLCASSFSQRGIHNEQFFGPGTRLTVL.

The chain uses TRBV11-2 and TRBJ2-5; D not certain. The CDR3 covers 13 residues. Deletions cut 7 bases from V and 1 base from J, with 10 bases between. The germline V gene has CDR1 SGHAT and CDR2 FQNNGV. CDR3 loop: CASMVWGQETQYF. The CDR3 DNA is TGTGCCAGCATGGTATGGGGCCAAGAGACCCAGTACTTC. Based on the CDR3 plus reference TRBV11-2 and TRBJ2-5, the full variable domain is EAGVAQSPRYKIIEKRQSVAFWCNPISGHATLYWYQQILGQGPKLLIQFQNNGVVDDSQLPKDRFSAERLKGVDSTLKIQPAKLEDSAVYLCASMVWGQETQYFGPGTRLLVL.

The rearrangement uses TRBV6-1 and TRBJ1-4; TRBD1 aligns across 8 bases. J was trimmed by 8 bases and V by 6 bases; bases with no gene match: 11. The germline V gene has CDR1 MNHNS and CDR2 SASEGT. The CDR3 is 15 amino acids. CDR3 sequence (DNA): TGTGCCAGCAGGGGACGAGACAGGGGATACGAAAAACTGTTTTTT. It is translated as CASRGRDRGYEKLFF.

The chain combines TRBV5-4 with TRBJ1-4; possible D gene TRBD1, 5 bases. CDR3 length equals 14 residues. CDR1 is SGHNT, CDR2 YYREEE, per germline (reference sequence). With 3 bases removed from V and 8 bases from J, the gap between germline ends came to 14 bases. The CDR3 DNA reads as TGTGCCAGCAGCTCCGGGGCCCTCCAGGAAAAACTGTTTTTT. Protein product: CASSSGALQEKLFF. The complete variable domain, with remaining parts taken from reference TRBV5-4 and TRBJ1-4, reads ETGVTQSPTHLIKTRGQQVTLRCSSQSGHNTVSWYQQALGQGPQFIFQYYREEENGRGNFPPRFSGLQFPNYSSELNVNALELDDSALYLCASSSGALQEKLFFGSGTQLSVL.

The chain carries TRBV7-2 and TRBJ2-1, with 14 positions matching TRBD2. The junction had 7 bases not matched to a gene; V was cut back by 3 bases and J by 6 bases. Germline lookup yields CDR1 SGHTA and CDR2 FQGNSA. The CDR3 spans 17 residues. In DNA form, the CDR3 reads TGTGCCAGCAGCTTGTTCTATGGGACTAGCGGGAGCAATGAGCAGTTCTTC. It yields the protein CASSLFYGTSGSNEQFF.